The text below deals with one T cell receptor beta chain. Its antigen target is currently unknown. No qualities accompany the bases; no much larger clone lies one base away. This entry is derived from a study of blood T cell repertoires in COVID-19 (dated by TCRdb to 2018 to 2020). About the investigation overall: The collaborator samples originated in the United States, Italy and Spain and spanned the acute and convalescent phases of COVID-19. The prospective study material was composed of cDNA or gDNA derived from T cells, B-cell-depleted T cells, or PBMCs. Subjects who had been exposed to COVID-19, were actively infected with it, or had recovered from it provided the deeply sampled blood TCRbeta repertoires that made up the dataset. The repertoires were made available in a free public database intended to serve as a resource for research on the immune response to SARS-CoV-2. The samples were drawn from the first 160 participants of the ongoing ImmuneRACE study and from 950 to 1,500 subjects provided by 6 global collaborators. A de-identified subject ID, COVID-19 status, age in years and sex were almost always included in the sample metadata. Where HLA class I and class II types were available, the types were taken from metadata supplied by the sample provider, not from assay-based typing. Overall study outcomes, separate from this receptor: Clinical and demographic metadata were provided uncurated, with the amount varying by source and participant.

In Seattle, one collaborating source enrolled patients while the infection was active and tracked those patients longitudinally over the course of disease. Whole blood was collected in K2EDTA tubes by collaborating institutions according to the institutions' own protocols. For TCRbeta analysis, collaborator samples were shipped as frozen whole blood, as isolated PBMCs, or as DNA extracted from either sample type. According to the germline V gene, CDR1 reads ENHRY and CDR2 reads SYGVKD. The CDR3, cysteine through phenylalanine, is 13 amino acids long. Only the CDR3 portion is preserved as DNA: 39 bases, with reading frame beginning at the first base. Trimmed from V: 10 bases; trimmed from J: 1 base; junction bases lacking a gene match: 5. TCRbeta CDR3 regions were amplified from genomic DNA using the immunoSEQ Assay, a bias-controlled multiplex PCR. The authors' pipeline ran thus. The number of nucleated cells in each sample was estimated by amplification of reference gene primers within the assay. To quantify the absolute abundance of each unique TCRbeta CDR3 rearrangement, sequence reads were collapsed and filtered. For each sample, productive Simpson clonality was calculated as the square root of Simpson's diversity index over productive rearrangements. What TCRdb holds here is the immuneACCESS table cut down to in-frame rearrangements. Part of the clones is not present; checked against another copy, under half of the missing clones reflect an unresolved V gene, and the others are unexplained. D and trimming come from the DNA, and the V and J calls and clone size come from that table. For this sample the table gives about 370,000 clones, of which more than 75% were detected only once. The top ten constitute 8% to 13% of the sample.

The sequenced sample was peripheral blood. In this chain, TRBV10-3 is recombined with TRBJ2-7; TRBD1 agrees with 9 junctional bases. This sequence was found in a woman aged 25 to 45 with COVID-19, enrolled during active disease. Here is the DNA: TGTGCCAACTCCGGGACAGGGTCCTACGAGCAGTACTTC. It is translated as CANSGTGSYEQYF.